A single sample is the source of the 9 T cell receptor beta chains below, sequenced in a study of T cells in Graves' hyperthyroidism and ophthalmopathy. There were TCR beta CDR3 regions amplified from RNA transcripts. In the first-round RT-PCR of the TCR CDR3, the HTBI primer set was used. TCRdb ran MiXCR on the multiplex PCR reads and lists one entry per CDR3 protein. The table includes 560,000 or so distinct CDR3 sequences, about 20% detected once. The specimen was blood. The receptors were gathered from a man in his forties with Graves' ophthalmopathy.

This chain links TRBV5-1 with TRBJ1-1, with D possibly TRBD1 on 5 matching bases. CDR3 length equals 16 residues. V lost 0 bases to trimming and J lost 3 bases, with 15 bases between them. Germline values: CDR1 SGHRS, CDR2 YFSETQ. CDR3 DNA: TGCGCCAGCAGCTTGGAGGGGAGAAATCAGGACACTGAAGCTTTCTTT. Its protein product is CASSLEGRNQDTEAFF.

V is TRBV20-1 and J is TRBJ1-2; 9 nucleotides align to TRBD1. The CDR3 consists of 18 residues. The V segment lost 7 bases and the J segment 4 bases; nucleotides outside the gene matches: 22. Germline V gene data show CDR1 as DFQATT and CDR2 as SNEGSKA (reference sequence). The CDR3 sequence is CSVKTSGGGTGKAYGYTF. CDR3 in DNA: TGCAGTGTAAAGACTAGCGGGGGGGGGACAGGGAAGGCCTATGGCTACACCTTC.

This sequence joins TRBV5-5 and TRBJ2-1; 8 nucleotides match TRBD1. The CDR3 consists of 14 residues. Germline assignment: CDR1 SGHKS and CDR2 YYEKEE (reference sequence). Trimming removed 0 bases from V and 8 bases from J; junction bases left unmatched: 4. The CDR3 reads CASSLGTGTDEQFF. The CDR3 DNA sequence: TGTGCCAGCAGCTTGGGGACAGGGACCGATGAGCAGTTCTTC.

This clonotype has ten or more counts. The chain employs TRBV7-8 and TRBJ2-1, with D possibly being TRBD1 (5 bases). V was shortened by 1 base and J by 9 bases, with 22 bases between the two germline ends. The CDR3 covers 17 residues. Looked up from germline, CDR1 is SGHVS and CDR2 is FQNEAQ. The CDR3 spells CASSLGSRGLQAREQFF. The CDR3, as DNA: TGTGCCAGCAGCTTAGGATCTAGGGGCCTCCAAGCCCGTGAGCAGTTCTTC.

Many counts were recorded for this clonotype. The rearrangement links TRBV30 to TRBJ1-3, with D perhaps matching TRBD1 (6 bases). The CDR3 is made up of 15 amino acids. Trimming cost V 5 bases and J 0 bases, with 14 bases left between them. Germline assignment: CDR1 GTSNPN and CDR2 SVGIG (reference sequence). In nucleotides, the CDR3 is TGTGCCTGGGTTAACAGGGTACTCTCTGGAAACACCATATATTTT. Encoded protein: CAWVNRVLSGNTIYF.

This clonotype was seen at least ten times. V gene TRBV5-1 combines with J gene TRBJ2-7; 8 nucleotides align to TRBD2. The CDR3 runs to 13 residues. The junction had 4 bases not matched to a gene; V was cut back by 4 bases and J by 4 bases. Germline lookup yields CDR1 SGHRS and CDR2 YFSETQ. CDR3: CASSHSGGYEQYF. Here the CDR3 DNA reads TGCGCCAGCAGCCACAGCGGGGGTTACGAGCAGTACTTC.

The rearrangement links TRBV13 to TRBJ1-5; 7 nucleotides match TRBD1. Germline V lookup: CDR1 PRHDT, CDR2 FYEKMQ (reference sequence). The CDR3 totals 16 residues. Trimming took 5 bases from V and 2 from J; bases not matched to a gene: 9. The CDR3, as DNA: TGTGCCAGCAGCGATGGACAGGCATATGGCAATCAGCCCCAGCATTTT. It codes for CASSDGQAYGNQPQHF. Together with reference TRBV13 and TRBJ1-5, the CDR3 gives the full variable domain: AAGVIQSPRHLIKEKRETATLKCYPIPRHDTVYWYQQGPGQDPQFLISFYEKMQSDKGSIPDRFSAQQFSDYHSELNMSSLELGDSALYFCASSDGQAYGNQPQHFGDGTRLSIL.

The chain couples TRBV4-1 to TRBJ2-2, with 11 bases identical to TRBD2. The CDR3 is 19 residues long. Unmatched junction bases numbered 11, after V lost 0 bases and J lost 5 bases. Germline V gene sequence: CDR1 MGHRA, CDR2 YSYEKL. The CDR3: CASSQDRSSGGRGTGELFF. DNA for the CDR3: TGCGCCAGCAGCCAAGATCGCTCTAGCGGGGGGCGAGGGACCGGGGAGCTGTTTTTT.

Comments on this clonotype: Because the CDR3 is missing its conserved closing phenylalanine or tryptophan, this is likely a read error. The chain uses TRBV6-1 and TRBJ2-2, with a weak D call TRBD1 (6 bases). This CDR3 region has 15 residues. Trimming stripped 2 bases from V and 5 bases from J, with 12 bases between. The germline V gene has CDR1 MNHNS and CDR2 SASEGT. The CDR3 loop is CASSERDRFTGELFS. DNA for the CDR3: TGTGCCAGCAGTGAACGTGACAGGTTTACCGGGGAGCTGTTTTCT.